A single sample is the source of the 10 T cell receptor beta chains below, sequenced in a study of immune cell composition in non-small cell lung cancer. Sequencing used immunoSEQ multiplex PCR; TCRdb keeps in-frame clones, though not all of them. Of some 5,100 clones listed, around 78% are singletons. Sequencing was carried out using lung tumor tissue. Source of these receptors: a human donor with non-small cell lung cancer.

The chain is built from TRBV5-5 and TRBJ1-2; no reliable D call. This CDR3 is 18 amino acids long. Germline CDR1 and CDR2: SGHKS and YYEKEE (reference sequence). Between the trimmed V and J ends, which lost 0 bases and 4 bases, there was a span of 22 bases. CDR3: CASSLVRVTHPLTYGYTF. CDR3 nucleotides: TGTGCCAGCAGCTTGGTGCGCGTCACTCATCCGTTAACCTATGGCTACACCTTC.

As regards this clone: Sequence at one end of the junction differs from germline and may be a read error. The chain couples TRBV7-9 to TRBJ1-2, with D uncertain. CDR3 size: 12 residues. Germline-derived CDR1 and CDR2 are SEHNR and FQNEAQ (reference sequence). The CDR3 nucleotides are TGTGCCAGCAGCTTAGACGCGACAAGGCCTTTCTTC. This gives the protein CASSLDATRPFF.

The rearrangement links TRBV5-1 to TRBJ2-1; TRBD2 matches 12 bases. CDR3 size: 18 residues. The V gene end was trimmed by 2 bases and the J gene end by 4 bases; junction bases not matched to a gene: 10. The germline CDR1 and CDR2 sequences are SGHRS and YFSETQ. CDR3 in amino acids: CASSFGPASGGGYNEQFF. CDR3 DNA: TGCGCCAGCAGCTTTGGCCCGGCTAGCGGGGGGGGTTACAATGAGCAGTTCTTC.

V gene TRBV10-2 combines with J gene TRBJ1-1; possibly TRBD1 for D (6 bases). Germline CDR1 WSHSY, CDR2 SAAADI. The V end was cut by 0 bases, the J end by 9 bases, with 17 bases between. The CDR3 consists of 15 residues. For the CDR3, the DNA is TGCGCCAGCAGTGAGTCCACAGGGAGCTTACTGAAAGCTTTCTTT. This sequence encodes CASSESTGSLLKAFF.

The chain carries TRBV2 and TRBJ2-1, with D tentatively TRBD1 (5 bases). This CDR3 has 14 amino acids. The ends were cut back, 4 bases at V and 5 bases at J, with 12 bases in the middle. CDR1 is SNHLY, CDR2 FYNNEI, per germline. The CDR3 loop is CASSVVTANNEQFF. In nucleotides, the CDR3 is TGTGCCAGCAGTGTAGTGACAGCAAACAATGAGCAGTTCTTC.

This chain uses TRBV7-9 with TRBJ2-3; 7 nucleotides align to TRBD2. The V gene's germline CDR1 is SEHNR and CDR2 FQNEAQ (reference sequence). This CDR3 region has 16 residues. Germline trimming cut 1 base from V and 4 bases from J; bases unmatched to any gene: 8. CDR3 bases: TGTGCCAGCAGCTTAGGTCGGGAGGTGGTCGCAGATACGCAGTATTTT. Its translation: CASSLGREVVADTQYF.

In DNA, the CDR3 is TGTGCCAGCAGTCCGGGGGACAGGGTATCCAACACTGAAGCTTTCTTT. Protein: CASSPGDRVSNTEAFF. The V gene is TRBV6-6, the J gene TRBJ1-1, with 9 bases fitting TRBD1. The CDR3 spans 16 residues. Trimming removed 5 bases from V and 2 bases from J; junction bases left unmatched: 9. CDR1 and CDR2 (germline): MNHNY, SVGAGI (reference sequence).

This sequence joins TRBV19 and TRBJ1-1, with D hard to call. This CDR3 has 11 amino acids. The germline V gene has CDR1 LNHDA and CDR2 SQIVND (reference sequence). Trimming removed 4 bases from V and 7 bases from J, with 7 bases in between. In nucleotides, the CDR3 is TGTGCCAGTAGTAGGACTGGTGAAGCTTTCTTT. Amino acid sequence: CASSRTGEAFF.

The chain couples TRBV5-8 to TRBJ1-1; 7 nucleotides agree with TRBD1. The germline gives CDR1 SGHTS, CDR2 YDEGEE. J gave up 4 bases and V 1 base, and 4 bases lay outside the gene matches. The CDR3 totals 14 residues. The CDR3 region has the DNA TGTGCCAGCAGCTTGACAGGGGCGGCCACTGAAGCTTTCTTT. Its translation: CASSLTGAATEAFF. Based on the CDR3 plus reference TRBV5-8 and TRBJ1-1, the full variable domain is EAGVTQSPTHLIKTRGQQATLRCSPISGHTSVYWYQQALGLGLQFLLWYDEGEERNRGNFPPRFSGRQFPNYSSELNVNALELEDSALYLCASSLTGAATEAFFGQGTRLTVV.

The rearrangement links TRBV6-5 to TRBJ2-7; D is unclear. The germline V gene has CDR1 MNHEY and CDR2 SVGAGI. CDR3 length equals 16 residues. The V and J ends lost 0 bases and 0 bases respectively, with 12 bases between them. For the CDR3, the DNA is TGTGCCAGCAGTTACTCTGGCGCGGATTCCTCCTACGAGCAGTACTTC. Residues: CASSYSGADSSYEQYF.